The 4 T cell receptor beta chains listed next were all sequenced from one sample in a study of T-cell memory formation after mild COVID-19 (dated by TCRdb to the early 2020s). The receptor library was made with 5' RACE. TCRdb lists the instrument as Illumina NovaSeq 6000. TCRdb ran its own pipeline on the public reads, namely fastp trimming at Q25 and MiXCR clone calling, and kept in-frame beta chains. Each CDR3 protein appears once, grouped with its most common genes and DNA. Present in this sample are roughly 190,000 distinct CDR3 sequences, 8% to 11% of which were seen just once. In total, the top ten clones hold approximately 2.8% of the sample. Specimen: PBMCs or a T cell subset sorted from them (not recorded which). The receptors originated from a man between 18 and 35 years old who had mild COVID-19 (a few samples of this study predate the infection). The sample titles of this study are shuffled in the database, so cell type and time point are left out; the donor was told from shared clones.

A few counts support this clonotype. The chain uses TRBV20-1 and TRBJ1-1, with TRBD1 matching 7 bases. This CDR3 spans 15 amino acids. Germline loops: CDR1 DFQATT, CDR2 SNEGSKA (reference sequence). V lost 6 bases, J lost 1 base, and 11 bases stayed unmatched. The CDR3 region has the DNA TGCAGTGCCCGACAGGGTAGGAGGGAGAACACTGAAGCTTTCTTT. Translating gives CSARQGRRENTEAFF.

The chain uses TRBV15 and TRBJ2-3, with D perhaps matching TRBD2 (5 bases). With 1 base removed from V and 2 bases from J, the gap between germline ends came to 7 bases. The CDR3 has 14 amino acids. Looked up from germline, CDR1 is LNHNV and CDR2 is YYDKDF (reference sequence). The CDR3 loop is CATSRAGLTDTQYF. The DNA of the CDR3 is TGTGCCACCAGCAGAGCCGGACTCACAGATACGCAGTATTTT. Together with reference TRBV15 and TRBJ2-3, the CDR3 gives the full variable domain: DAMVIQNPRYQVTQFGKPVTLSCSQTLNHNVMYWYQQKSSQAPKLLFHYYDKDFNNEADTPDNFQSRRPNTSFCFLDIRSPGLGDTAMYLCATSRAGLTDTQYFGPGTRLTVL.

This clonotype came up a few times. The chain's CDR3 is CSATGESNQPQHF. Written as DNA, the CDR3 is TGCAGTGCAACAGGGGAGAGCAATCAGCCCCAGCATTTT. The chain couples TRBV20-1 to TRBJ1-5, with 7 bases identical to TRBD1. The CDR3 consists of 13 residues. V lost 6 bases, J lost 1 base, and 3 bases stayed unmatched. The germline V gene has CDR1 DFQATT and CDR2 SNEGSKA (reference sequence).

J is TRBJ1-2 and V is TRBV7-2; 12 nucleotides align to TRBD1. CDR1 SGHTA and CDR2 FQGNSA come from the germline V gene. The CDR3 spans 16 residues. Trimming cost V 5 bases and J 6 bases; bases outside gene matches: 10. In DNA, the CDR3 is TGTGCCAGCAGCCCCCGGGACAGGGGGCGCAGTAATGGCTACACCTTC. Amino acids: CASSPRDRGRSNGYTF.